A selection of T cell receptor beta chains follows, all from one sample in a study of T cell repertoires in ileal Crohn's disease. Some clones are missing from TCRdb's copy, which holds only in-frame ones; the method was immunoSEQ multiplex PCR. The sample holds more than 60,000 clones; about 89% are singletons and the top ten take over 2%. Material for sequencing was ileal tissue. These receptors were collected from an adult with Crohn's disease. Both conserved end residues are trimmed from each CDR3. Each record gives: clone size, J gene, V gene, CDR3 length, CDR3 protein. The size of a clone is reported for some rows only, either as once, few or many, or as a class for expanded clones.

>NA|TRBJ2-2|TRBV19|12
ASNAAPNTGELF
>NA|TRBJ1-1|TRBV19|12
ASSPVIRNTEAF
>NA|TRBJ2-2|TRBV5-1|14
ASSPRGRTNTGELF
>NA|TRBJ2-7|TRBV30|12
AWIGTRNSYEQY
>NA|TRBJ1-4|TRBV30|13
AWSVGWAGGEKLF
>NA|TRBJ2-5|TRBV11-3|14
ASSLGTSLYQETQY
>NA|TRBJ1-1|TRBV2|14
ASREGGKIMNTEAF
>NA|TRBJ1-6|TRBV5-5|15
ASSRSGGSADNSPLH
>few|TRBJ1-1|TRBV30|10
AWSVQLTEAF
>NA|TRBJ1-4|TRBV7-9|12
ASSLSGGGEKLF
>few|TRBJ1-4|TRBV5-1|11
ASSIGTEEKLF
>once|TRBJ1-1|TRBV5-5|13
ASSGGGGTGSKAF
>NA|TRBJ2-2|TRBV7-2|13
ASSSGQGATGELF
>NA|TRBJ2-2|TRBV25-1|14
ASSPLAGANTGELF
>NA|TRBJ1-2|TRBV4-1|13
ASSQDHGRGIGYT
>NA|TRBJ1-1|TRBV4-2|16
ASSQELAGGSGKTEAF
>NA|TRBJ1-1|TRBV30|12
AWSLLTGSTEAF